One and the same sample provided the 22 T cell receptor beta chains below, sequenced in a study of early T cells in non-severe SARS-CoV-2 infection. TCRdb re-analysed the 5' RACE reads in MiXCR, keeping a single row per CDR3 protein. The sample carries roughly 43,000 distinct CDR3 sequences, 23% recorded once. The sequences come from whole blood, collected at baseline. The receptors come from an adult who was a healthcare worker with PCR-confirmed SARS-CoV-2 infection or an uninfected control (not recorded which).

The chain employs TRBV12-3 or TRBV12-4 and TRBJ2-1; tentatively, D is TRBD1 (5 bases). Trimming cost V 6 bases and J 4 bases, with 10 bases left between them. This CDR3 has 13 amino acids. The CDR3 region has the DNA TGTGCCAGCAGCGCGGACAATTACAATGAGCAGTTCTTC. It is translated as CASSADNYNEQFF.

This rearrangement joins TRBV7-9 to TRBJ1-1, with a weak D call TRBD1 (6 bases). Per germline, CDR1 SEHNR and CDR2 FQNEAQ (reference sequence). The V and J ends lost 7 bases and 2 bases respectively, with 14 bases between them. The CDR3 loop spans 14 amino acids. The CDR3 here is CASIDRGPNTEAFF. CDR3 in DNA: TGTGCCAGCATAGACCGGGGGCCAAACACTGAAGCTTTCTTT.

This clonotype was detected a few times. The V call is TRBV7-6, the J call TRBJ2-6, with D uncertain. Trimming took off 0 bases at V and 0 bases at J, with 6 bases between the two ends. The CDR3 has 16 residues. Looked up from germline, CDR1 is SGHVS and CDR2 is FNYEAQ. This chain's CDR3 is CASSLALVSGANVLTF. Here the CDR3 DNA reads TGTGCCAGCAGCTTAGCGCTGGTCTCTGGGGCCAACGTCCTGACTTTC.

In its sample, this clonotype was seen a few times. The rearrangement joins TRBV11-2 to TRBJ2-5; D is undetermined. The CDR3 runs to 13 residues. Trimming pared 3 bases from V and 2 bases from J, leaving 7 bases between. Germline V gene data show CDR1 as SGHAT and CDR2 as FQNNGV. The CDR3 protein is CASSFGAQETQYF. As DNA, the CDR3 is TGTGCCAGCAGCTTTGGAGCGCAAGAGACCCAGTACTTC.

This sequence joins TRBV6-2 or TRBV6-3 and TRBJ2-7; possibly TRBD1 for D (6 bases). This CDR3 is 17 amino acids long. Germline values: CDR1 MNHEY, CDR2 SVGEGT. The ends were cut back, 5 bases at V and 4 bases at J, with 24 bases in the middle. CDR3 bases: TGTGCCAGCAGTGGGCCCCGGGACAAGGCCTTTAATTACGAGCAGTACTTC. This encodes CASSGPRDKAFNYEQYF.

This clonotype was observed a handful of times. This chain links TRBV7-6 with TRBJ2-1; D not certain. The CDR3 has 12 residues. Germline V gene lookup returns CDR1 SGHVS and CDR2 FNYEAQ. Trimming took off 5 bases at V and 9 bases at J, with 11 bases between the two ends. The CDR3 sequence: CASSPLVGEQFF. Here the CDR3 DNA reads TGTGCCAGCAGCCCTTTGGTTGGTGAGCAGTTCTTC.

This clonotype occurred many times. V and J are TRBV12-3 or TRBV12-4 and TRBJ1-2; unclear D gene. The ends were cut back, 0 bases at V and 8 bases at J, with 7 bases in the middle. This CDR3 contains 12 residues. This CDR3 reads CASSLATGGYTF. DNA of the CDR3: TGTGCCAGCAGTTTAGCAACGGGCGGCTACACCTTC.

Only a few counts were recorded for this clonotype. The gene calls are TRBV20-1 and TRBJ2-1; 14 nucleotides agree with TRBD2. After removal of 6 bases from V and 9 bases from J, the junction contained 1 base not matched to a gene. Germline values: CDR1 DFQATT, CDR2 SNEGSKA (reference sequence). The CDR3 has 12 residues. In DNA form, the CDR3 reads TGCAGTGCGGGACTAGCGGGGGCTGAGCAGTTCTTC. Translated, it gives CSAGLAGAEQFF.

This sequence joins TRBV12-3 or TRBV12-4 and TRBJ1-5, with TRBD1 matching over 8 bases. The CDR3 is 19 residues long. V shed 4 bases, J shed 0 bases, and the junction held 14 bases outside the gene matches. The CDR3 protein is CASSSHGTGVGYSNQPQHF. In DNA form, the CDR3 reads TGTGCCAGCAGTTCCCATGGGACAGGCGTCGGCTATAGCAATCAGCCCCAGCATTTT.

J is TRBJ2-3 and V is TRBV10-3, with D perhaps TRBD1 (5 bases). The germline gives CDR1 ENHRY, CDR2 SYGVKD. This CDR3 is 13 amino acids long. V was clipped by 4 bases and J by 4 bases, with 9 bases between them. As DNA, the CDR3 is TGTGCCATCAGTGTAGCAGGGCCAGATACGCAGTATTTT. Translated: CAISVAGPDTQYF.

The genes are TRBV12-3 or TRBV12-4 and TRBJ2-7; D ambiguous. Trimming took off 4 bases at V and 1 base at J, with 14 bases between the two ends. The CDR3 covers 15 residues. This CDR3 is CASSYKAVMSYEQYF. In nucleotides, the CDR3 is TGTGCCAGCAGTTACAAGGCGGTAATGTCCTACGAGCAGTACTTC.

This clonotype was counted between two and nine times. The chain recombines TRBV2 with TRBJ2-2; TRBD1 agrees at 7 bases. V gave up 10 bases and J gave up 0 bases; unmatched junction bases: 11. The CDR3 sequence is 16 residues long. The germline V gene encodes CDR1 SNHLY and CDR2 FYNNEI. CDR3 protein: CATSRTGLANTGELFF. The CDR3 DNA sequence: TGTGCCACCTCAAGGACAGGCCTCGCGAACACCGGGGAGCTGTTTTTT.

The chain combines TRBV9 with TRBJ2-7; possibly TRBD2 for D (6 bases). V dropped 3 bases and J dropped 5 bases, with 18 bases sitting between them. CDR3 length equals 15 residues. In germline, CDR1 is SGDLS, CDR2 YYNGEE. CDR3 sequence reads: CASSATPGLVDEQYF. As DNA, the CDR3 is TGTGCCAGCAGCGCCACGCCGGGACTTGTGGACGAGCAGTACTTC.

Only a few counts were recorded for this clonotype. The chain joins TRBV5-1 to TRBJ2-1, with D perhaps TRBD1 or TRBD2 (5 bases each). This CDR3 is built from 14 residues. CDR1 is SGHRS and CDR2 is YFSETQ in the germline V gene. V lost 4 bases, J lost 4 bases, and 12 bases lay in between. The CDR3 DNA follows: TGCGCCAGCAGCCGCTCGGGACCTTACAATGAGCAGTTCTTC. Its translation is CASSRSGPYNEQFF.

The rearrangement uses TRBV6-1 and TRBJ1-4; D call uncertain. Germline V gene data show CDR1 as MNHNS and CDR2 as SASEGT. This CDR3 contains 12 residues. V was pared by 7 bases and J by 8 bases, with 11 bases between. The CDR3 loop reads CASTEGVEKLFF. The DNA of the CDR3 is TGTGCCAGCACCGAGGGAGTAGAAAAACTGTTTTTT.

In its sample, this clonotype was seen a few times. V and J are TRBV20-1 and TRBJ2-5; perhaps TRBD1 as D (5 bases). The CDR3 length is 13 residues. The V end lost 5 bases, the J end lost 0 bases, and 10 bases lay between the germline ends. The V gene's germline CDR1 is DFQATT and CDR2 SNEGSKA (reference sequence). CDR3: CSAPPQDQETQYF. The CDR3 DNA follows: TGCAGTGCTCCTCCACAGGACCAAGAGACCCAGTACTTC.

For this clonotype: The junction shows a germline mismatch at one end, possibly a read error. The rearrangement links TRBV2 to TRBJ1-2, with D tentatively TRBD1 (6 bases). The CDR3 loop spans 11 amino acids. Looked up from germline, CDR1 is SNHLY and CDR2 is FYNNEI. The CDR3 DNA reads TGTGCCGGCAGTACAGGGTATGGCTACACCTTC. Its protein product is CAGSTGYGYTF.

This clonotype was seen a single time. This sequence joins TRBV9 and TRBJ1-4; D unresolved. The CDR3 has 15 residues. V shed 2 bases and J shed 0 bases, with 8 bases lying between them. Germline values: CDR1 SGDLS, CDR2 YYNGEE. This chain's CDR3 is CASSVQAATNEKLFF. In DNA form, the CDR3 reads TGTGCCAGCAGCGTTCAGGCGGCAACTAATGAAAAACTGTTTTTT.

This clonotype has more than one count but fewer than ten. The chain has TRBV19 and TRBJ2-1, with TRBD2 identical over 15 bases. The CDR3 is made up of 14 amino acids. V lost 5 bases, J lost 10 bases, and 3 bases stayed unmatched. Germline CDR1 and CDR2: LNHDA and SQIVND (reference sequence). For the CDR3, the DNA is TGTGCCAGTAGTGCCGGGACTAGCGGGGGGGAGCAGTTCTTC. Amino acid sequence: CASSAGTSGGEQFF.

In this sample, this clonotype turned up a few times. DNA for the CDR3: TGTGCCAGCAGCCAAGAAGACAGGGGAAACACTGAAGCTTTCTTT. It codes for CASSQEDRGNTEAFF. The chain links TRBV3-1 to TRBJ1-1; 8 nucleotides align to TRBD1. Germline V gene data show CDR1 as LGHDT and CDR2 as YNNKEL (reference sequence). The CDR3 is made up of 15 amino acids. The V and J ends lost 0 bases and 2 bases, in that order; junction bases with no gene match: 2.

CDR3 nucleotides: TGTGCCACAAAGGCGGACCCCCCGATGAACACTGAAGCTTTCTTT. It translates to CATKADPPMNTEAFF. The chain uses TRBV2 and TRBJ1-1; the D is unclear. This CDR3 spans 15 amino acids. Trimming took off 10 bases at V and 0 bases at J, with 18 bases between the two ends. Germline lookup yields CDR1 SNHLY and CDR2 FYNNEI.

The V call is TRBV6-6, the J call TRBJ2-6; D is unclear. The CDR3 is 16 residues long. CDR1 is MNHNY, CDR2 SVGAGI, per germline (reference sequence). V lost 2 bases and J lost 0, with 8 bases in between. The CDR3 DNA sequence: TGTGCCAGCAGTTACATCCCTTCCTCTGGGGCCAACGTCCTGACTTTC. This encodes CASSYIPSSGANVLTF.